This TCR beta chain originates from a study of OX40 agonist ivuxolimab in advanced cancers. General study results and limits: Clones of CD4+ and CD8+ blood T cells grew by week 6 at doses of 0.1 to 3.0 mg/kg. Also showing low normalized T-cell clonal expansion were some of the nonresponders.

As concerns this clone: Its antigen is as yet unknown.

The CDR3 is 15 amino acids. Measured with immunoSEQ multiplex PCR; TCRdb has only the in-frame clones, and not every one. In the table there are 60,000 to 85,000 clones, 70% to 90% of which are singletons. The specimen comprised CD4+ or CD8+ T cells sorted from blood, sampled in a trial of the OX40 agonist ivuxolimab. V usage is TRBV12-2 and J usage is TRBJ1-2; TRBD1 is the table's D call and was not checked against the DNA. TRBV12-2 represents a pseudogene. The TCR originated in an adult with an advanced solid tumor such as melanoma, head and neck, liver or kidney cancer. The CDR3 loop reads CASRTRQGWNYGYTF. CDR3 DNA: TGTGCAAGTCGCACGCGACAGGGTTGGAACTATGGCTACACCTTC.